What follows describes a single T cell receptor beta chain. The target antigen is unknown. The table came from immunoSEQ multiplex PCR; TCRdb's copy has only in-frame clones and leaves some out. This repertoire shows about 91,000 clones, over 75% found once; its top ten account for over 15%. The sample originates from a study of T cell responses to AZD1222 COVID-19 vaccine. The germline V gene has CDR1 SNHLY and CDR2 FYNNEI. V dropped 1 base and J dropped 5 bases, with 19 bases sitting between them. This CDR3 comprises 17 residues. Study findings and constraints: Only 5 to 7 AZD1222 recipients tested seropositive at baseline.

The specimen was peripheral blood, collected on day 0 of AZD1222 vaccination. This receptor was obtained from an adult in good health. The chain has TRBV2 and TRBJ2-3; weak D call: TRBD2 (6 bases). CDR3 sequence (DNA): TGTGCCAGCAGTGAAGTTGGAGCGGGTCATTTCCTAGATACGCAGTATTTT. Its protein is CASSEVGAGHFLDTQYF.